The rows below give T cell receptor beta chains drawn from one sample of a study of STAT5B mutations in CD4+ large granular lymphocyte leukemia. Sequencing used immunoSEQ multiplex PCR; TCRdb keeps in-frame clones, though not all of them. This table has approximately 35,000 clones, about 80% appearing once. Sequencing used CD4+ T cells from blood buffy coats. The source of these receptors is a human donor in good health. CDR3s include the opening cysteine and the closing phenylalanine or tryptophan. The order of the fields is D gene, clone size, CDR3 length, V gene, J gene, CDR3 protein, CDR3 DNA. A D gene is named only where the DNA matches it firmly. Clone size is not always given. Where it is, it says once, few, many or a class for expanded clones.

TRBD1,.,15,TRBV18,TRBJ2-1,CASSPPGQIHNEQFF,TGTGCCAGCTCACCACCGGGACAGATACACAATGAGCAGTTCTTC
TRBD1,.,14,TRBV7-8,TRBJ1-3,CASSSRQGINTIYF,TGTGCCAGCAGCTCTAGACAGGGAATAAACACCATATATTTT
TRBD1,.,15,TRBV6-6,TRBJ1-2,CASSYSRDRVNGYTF,TGTGCCAGCAGTTACTCGAGGGACAGGGTCAATGGCTACACCTTC
.,.,13,TRBV6-6,TRBJ2-2,CASQTPNTGELFF,TGTGCCAGTCAAACCCCCAACACCGGGGAGCTGTTTTTT
TRBD2,.,15,TRBV2,TRBJ2-1,CASTFLAVSYNEQFF,TGTGCCAGCACTTTTCTAGCGGTCTCCTACAATGAGCAGTTCTTC
TRBD2,.,14,TRBV18,TRBJ2-4,CASSPDPRGGIQYF,TGTGCCAGCTCACCGGACCCCCGCGGGGGGATTCAGTACTTC
.,.,15,TRBV7-2,TRBJ1-4,CASSLLGQVNEKLFF,TGTGCCAGCAGCTTATTGGGACAAGTTAATGAAAAACTGTTTTTT
TRBD1,.,17,TRBV18,TRBJ2-7,CASSLSPGTGGGYEQYF,TGTGCCAGCTCATTATCGCCCGGGACAGGGGGCGGGTACGAGCAGTACTTC
TRBD1,.,16,TRBV11-3,TRBJ2-7,CASSLEMGQPIYEQYF,TGTGCCAGCAGCTTAGAGATGGGACAGCCGATCTACGAGCAGTACTTC
.,few,12,TRBV7-2,TRBJ2-3,CASSLVPDTQYF,TGTGCCAGCAGCTTAGTCCCAGATACGCAGTATTTT
.,.,15,TRBV5-1,TRBJ1-1,CASSSDPTMNTEAFF,TGCGCCAGCAGCTCGGACCCAACTATGAACACTGAAGCTTTCTTT
.,few,14,TRBV5-1,TRBJ1-4,CASSLGDLNEKLFF,TGCGCCAGCAGCTTGGGAGACCTTAATGAAAAACTGTTTTTT
.,.,12,TRBV7-6,TRBJ2-5,CASSLSSETQYF,TGTGCCAGCAGCTTAAGTTCAGAGACCCAGTACTTC
TRBD2,.,15,TRBV6-1,TRBJ2-5,CASSELGRAVETQYF,TGTGCCAGCAGTGAATTAGGGAGGGCAGTAGAGACCCAGTACTTC
.,few,15,TRBV5-4,TRBJ2-3,CASSGLGHNTDTQYF,TGTGCCAGCAGCGGCCTTGGACACAACACAGATACGCAGTATTTT
.,few,14,TRBV5-1,TRBJ1-1,CASSGNPGLTEAFF,TGCGCCAGCAGCGGCAATCCAGGGCTCACTGAAGCTTTCTTT
.,.,15,TRBV29-1,TRBJ1-1,CSVVRGFVGEIEAFF,TGCAGCGTTGTAAGGGGTTTTGTGGGTGAAATTGAAGCTTTCTTT
TRBD2,once,15,TRBV5-1,TRBJ2-1,CASSASGRTLNEQFF,TGCGCCAGCAGCGCTAGCGGGAGGACTCTCAATGAGCAGTTCTTC
.,.,13,TRBV6-6,TRBJ1-2,CASTPKANYGYTF,TGTGCCAGCACCCCCAAAGCTAACTATGGCTACACCTTC
.,.,16,TRBV5-1,TRBJ2-7,CASSLAPRVDPSEQYF,TGCGCCAGCAGCTTGGCCCCGCGGGTGGATCCCAGCGAGCAGTACTTC